This note documents a single TCR beta chain sequence. As originally analysed: Reference gene primers were amplified, and this amplification served to estimate nucleated cell counts. Sequenced by immunoSEQ multiplex PCR; TCRdb stores in-frame clones only, minus some. V, J and clone size are those of that table, while D and trimming were read from the DNA. The sample lists about 240,000 clones, about 85% occurring once. The data stem from a study of blood T cell repertoires in COVID-19. Looking at the study overall: COVID-19 samples from acute and convalescent phases originated in the United States, Italy and Spain. Nucleic acid was either cDNA or gDNA, and it came from T cells, B-cell-depleted T cells, or PBMCs.

The J segment lost 0 bases and the V segment lost 5 bases, leaving 7 bases of the junction unmatched. The CDR3 has 16 amino acids. Germline V CDR1 and CDR2: SGHRS, YFSETQ. The genes are TRBV5-1 and TRBJ2-5, with TRBD2 matching over 10 bases. The TCR sequence derives from a man aged 25 to 45 who had recovered from COVID-19. Input material: peripheral blood. This CDR3 reads CASSAGSGGYQETQYF. The CDR3 DNA follows: TGCGCCAGCAGTGCCGGTAGCGGGGGGTACCAAGAGACCCAGTACTTC.